These 25 T cell receptor beta chains came from one sample sequenced in a study of monozygotic twins with inflammatory bowel disease. TCRdb reprocessed the 5' RACE reads and stores each CDR3 protein as one record, lacking DNA. Its clone listing holds around 380,000 distinct CDR3 sequences. The sample taken for sequencing was blood. Receptors originate from a human donor with ulcerative colitis or Crohn's disease, or a healthy co-twin of an affected twin (not recorded which).

V and J are TRBV7-9 and TRBJ1-1; checking the TCRdb D call of TRBD1 is not possible without DNA. From germline, CDR1 is SEHNR and CDR2 FQNEAQ (reference sequence). This CDR3 comprises 13 residues. CDR3 sequence: CASRVLGGTEAFF. Filled out from reference TRBV7-9 and TRBJ1-1, the complete variable domain reads DTGVSQNPRHKITKRGQNVTFRCDPISEHNRLYWYRQTLGQGPEFLTYFQNEAQLEKSRLLSDRFSAERPKGSFSTLEIQRTEQGDSAMYLCASRVLGGTEAFFGQGTRLTVV.

The rearrangement uses TRBV6-6 and TRBJ1-2; TCRdb proposes TRBD1, but this gene call is untestable without DNA. The germline V gene encodes CDR1 MNHNY and CDR2 SVGAGI (reference sequence). The CDR3 covers 13 residues. The CDR3 loop reads CASSLIQGEGYTF.

The rearrangement uses TRBV12-3 or TRBV12-4 and TRBJ2-1. The CDR3 is 11 amino acids. The CDR3 region is CASASYNEQFF.

This chain links TRBV11-2 with TRBJ2-1; the TCRdb call, TRBD2, lacks DNA for checking. This CDR3 is built from 15 residues. Per germline, CDR1 SGHAT and CDR2 FQNNGV. This CDR3 is CASSLERGTFDEQFF.

V is TRBV5-5 and J is TRBJ1-3; the D gene TCRdb calls, TRBD1, cannot be checked with no DNA. This CDR3 is 16 amino acids long. CDR1 and CDR2 from the germline V gene are SGHKS and YYEKEE (reference sequence). The chain's CDR3 is CASSLETGLTGNTIYF.

The CDR3: CASSFMDSTYNSPLHF. The J gene is TRBJ1-6, the V gene TRBV5-1. CDR3 length: 16 residues. The germline V gene has CDR1 SGHRS and CDR2 YFSETQ.

V is TRBV10-3 and J is TRBJ2-7. Germline V CDR1 and CDR2: ENHRY, SYGVKD. The CDR3 runs 14 residues. The chain's CDR3 is CAIAQGRFSYEQYF.

CDR3 residues: CASSTYRPGQGNNEQFF. The chain recombines TRBV12-3 or TRBV12-4 with TRBJ2-1; TCRdb's assignment of TRBD1 cannot be checked, as there is no DNA. The CDR3 length is 17 residues.

Here the CDR3 reads CSARDRPSYEQYF. The rearrangement links TRBV20-1 to TRBJ2-7. The germline V gene encodes CDR1 DFQATT and CDR2 SNEGSKA (reference sequence). This CDR3 is 13 amino acids long.

The chain links TRBV5-1 to TRBJ2-5; checking the TCRdb D call of TRBD2 is not possible without DNA. Per germline, CDR1 SGHRS and CDR2 YFSETQ. The CDR3 spans 12 residues. CDR3 in amino acids: CASRDSQETQYF.

The chain joins TRBV2 to TRBJ2-2; TCRdb reports TRBD2, a call that lacks DNA to check it against. In germline, CDR1 is SNHLY, CDR2 FYNNEI. The CDR3 covers 15 residues. CDR3 protein: CASSLLGEGTGELFF.

V and J are TRBV20-1 and TRBJ1-1; TCRdb calls TRBD1, which cannot be checked without DNA. There are 13 residues in the CDR3. The germline gives CDR1 DFQATT, CDR2 SNEGSKA (reference sequence). The CDR3 region is CSAKDRINTEAFF.

The V call is TRBV7-9, the J call TRBJ1-1; TCRdb gives TRBD1 as the D gene, but with no DNA this cannot be confirmed. Germline V gene data show CDR1 as SEHNR and CDR2 as FQNEAQ (reference sequence). The CDR3 is made up of 16 amino acids. The CDR3 here is CASSLLPGQGNAEAFF.

The chain uses TRBV7-9 and TRBJ1-4; TCRdb selects TRBD1, and the lack of DNA leaves this call unchecked. This CDR3 has 15 residues. Germline-derived CDR1 and CDR2 are SEHNR and FQNEAQ (reference sequence). This CDR3 reads CASSSRQPLGEKLFF.

V usage is TRBV3-1 and J usage is TRBJ2-1; the D call from TCRdb, TRBD2, cannot be confirmed without DNA. The CDR3 is 18 amino acids. Germline loops: CDR1 LGHDT, CDR2 YNNKEL (reference sequence). The CDR3 loop reads CASSQDLRTSASYNEQFF.

This chain uses TRBV12-3 or TRBV12-4 with TRBJ1-2; TCRdb picks TRBD1, but there is no DNA to check that call. The CDR3 has 16 amino acids. The CDR3 loop is CASSPGIGALAYGYTF.

The V and J genes are TRBV7-2 and TRBJ2-1. The CDR3 length is 13 residues. The V gene's germline CDR1 is SGHTA and CDR2 FQGNSA. The chain's CDR3 is CASSLIYGGEQFF.

V and J are TRBV7-2 and TRBJ2-7. There are 12 residues in the CDR3. Per the germline V gene, CDR1 is SGHTA and CDR2 is FQGNSA. This CDR3 reads CATSPRVGEQYF.

CDR3 loop: CSARAQTGVDTEAFF. This sequence joins TRBV20-1 and TRBJ1-1; lacking DNA, the TRBD1 call made by TCRdb goes unchecked. This CDR3 comprises 15 residues. Germline CDR1 reads DFQATT; CDR2 reads SNEGSKA (reference sequence).

The V call is TRBV29-1, the J call TRBJ1-3. This CDR3 is 14 amino acids long. Per germline, CDR1 SQVTM and CDR2 ANQGSEA. Here the CDR3 reads CSVAGAFSGNTIYF.

The chain links TRBV20-1 to TRBJ2-7; with no DNA, the TCRdb D assignment of TRBD2 cannot be verified. The CDR3 is made up of 16 amino acids. Germline V gene sequence: CDR1 DFQATT, CDR2 SNEGSKA (reference sequence). CDR3 region: CSARTVRAGGPDEQYF.

The V and J genes are TRBV15 and TRBJ2-5; the D call from TCRdb, TRBD1, cannot be confirmed without DNA. The CDR3 length is 18 residues. Germline V gene sequence: CDR1 LNHNV, CDR2 YYDKDF (reference sequence). The CDR3 sequence: CATSRAGTGTFSGETQYF.

The chain recombines TRBV20-1 with TRBJ1-2; the TCRdb call, TRBD1, lacks DNA for checking. Germline V gene sequence: CDR1 DFQATT, CDR2 SNEGSKA (reference sequence). This CDR3 region has 12 residues. The CDR3 spells CSARGTGTGYTF.

This chain joins TRBV5-5 and TRBJ1-3; the TRBD1 assignment by TCRdb is unverifiable without DNA. Per the germline V gene, CDR1 is SGHKS and CDR2 is YYEKEE (reference sequence). The CDR3 loop spans 15 amino acids. The CDR3 sequence is CASSPPGQAQRTIYF. The full variable domain, completed using reference TRBV5-5 and TRBJ1-3, is DAGVTQSPTHLIKTRGQQVTLRCSPISGHKSVSWYQQVLGQGPQFIFQYYEKEERGRGNFPDRFSARQFPNYSSELNVNALLLGDSALYLCASSPPGQAQRTIYFGEGSWLTVV.

The chain has TRBV20-1 and TRBJ2-1; without DNA, the TCRdb call of TRBD2 cannot be checked. The length of the CDR3 is 14 residues. Germline CDR1 reads DFQATT; CDR2 reads SNEGSKA (reference sequence). The CDR3 here is CSASTSGGYNEQFF.